By sample fraction, the clone carrying this T cell receptor delta chain is medium-sized. This specimen includes other DNA sequences encoding the same CDR3. The data were obtained in a study of γδ T cells in repeated Plasmodium falciparum infection. Study in general: Sampling occurred at baseline, pre-infection for selected infections, and 21 days post-infection.

Vgamma9/Vdelta2+ and Vdelta2-negative gammadelta T cells were flow-sorted from PBMC for bulk sequencing. TCRdb re-called the multiplex PCR reads with CATT. The data show more than 70,000 delta-chain clones, approximately 0.92% seen once. V trimming: 5 bases; J trimming: 0 bases; junction bases outside the gene matches: 9. The CDR3 is 17 residues long. Germline CDR1 reads TSWWSYY; CDR2 reads QGS. This receptor was obtained from a pool of human donors (malaria-infected and uninfected, not separated). The chain has TRDV1 and TRDJ1, with TRDD3 matching over 10 bases. Sequenced: gamma-delta T cells from blood. The DNA for the CDR3 is TGTGCTCTTGGGCTTCCTGCGACTGGGGGATACACCGATAAACTCATCTTT. Residues: CALGLPATGGYTDKLIF.